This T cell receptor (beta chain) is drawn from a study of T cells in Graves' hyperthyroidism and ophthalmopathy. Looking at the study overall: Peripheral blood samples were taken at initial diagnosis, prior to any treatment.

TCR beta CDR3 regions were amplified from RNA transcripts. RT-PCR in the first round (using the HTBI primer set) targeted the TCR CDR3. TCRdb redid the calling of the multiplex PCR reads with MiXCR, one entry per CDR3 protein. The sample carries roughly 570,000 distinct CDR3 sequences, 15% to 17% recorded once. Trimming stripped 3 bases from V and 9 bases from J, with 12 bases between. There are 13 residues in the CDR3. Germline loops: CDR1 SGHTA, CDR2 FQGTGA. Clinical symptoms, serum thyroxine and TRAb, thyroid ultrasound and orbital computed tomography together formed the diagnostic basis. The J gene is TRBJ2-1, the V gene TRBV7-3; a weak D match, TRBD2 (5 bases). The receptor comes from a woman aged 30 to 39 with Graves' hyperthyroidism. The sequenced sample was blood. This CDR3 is CASSFAGLGEQFF. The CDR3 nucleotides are TGTGCCAGCAGCTTTGCGGGCTTGGGTGAGCAGTTCTTC.